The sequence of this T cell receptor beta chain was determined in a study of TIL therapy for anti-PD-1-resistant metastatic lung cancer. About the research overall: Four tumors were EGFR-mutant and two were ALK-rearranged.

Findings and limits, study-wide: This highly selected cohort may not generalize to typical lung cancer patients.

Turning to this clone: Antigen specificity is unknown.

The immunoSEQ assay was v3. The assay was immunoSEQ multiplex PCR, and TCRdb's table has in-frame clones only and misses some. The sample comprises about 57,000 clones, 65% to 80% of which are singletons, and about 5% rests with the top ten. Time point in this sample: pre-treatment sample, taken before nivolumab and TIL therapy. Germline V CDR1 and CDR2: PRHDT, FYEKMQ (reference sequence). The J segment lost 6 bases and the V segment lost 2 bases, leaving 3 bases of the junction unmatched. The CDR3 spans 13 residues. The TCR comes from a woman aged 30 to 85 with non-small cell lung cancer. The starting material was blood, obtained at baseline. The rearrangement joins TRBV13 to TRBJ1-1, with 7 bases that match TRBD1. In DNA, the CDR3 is TGTGCCAGCAGCTTACGGCAGGGGGCTGAAGCTTTCTTT. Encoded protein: CASSLRQGAEAFF.